This is a list of T cell receptor beta chains from one sample in a study of CD4 T cells in relation to SARS-CoV-2 and coronaviruses. Produced via immunoSEQ multiplex PCR; TCRdb's table is partial and in-frame only. Of approximately 20,000 clones listed, approximately 82% are singletons. Their antigens are not known. Sequenced material: CD4+ T cells from PBMCs, cultured in vitro. Receptors originate from a human donor in good health. Both conserved end residues are part of each CDR3. D genes are given only for firm matches. Clone sizes are given selectively: once, few, many, or a class where the clone is expanded.

D,J,size,V,DNA,CDR3
NA,TRBJ2-1,NA,TRBV12-5,TGTGCTAGTGGTTTGGATACTGGGCCTGGGAATGAGCAGTTCTTC,CASGLDTGPGNEQFF
TRBD2,TRBJ2-4,NA,TRBV30,TGTGCCTGGCTACTAGCGGGGAAAAACATTCAGTACTTC,CAWLLAGKNIQYF
NA,TRBJ1-5,NA,TRBV4-2,TGTGCCAGCAGCCAAGAGGACAGCCGAAATCAGCCCCAGCATTTT,CASSQEDSRNQPQHF
NA,TRBJ2-2,few,TRBV18,TGTGCCAGCTCACCACCGAGCACAGACGGGGAGCTGTTTTTT,CASSPPSTDGELFF
NA,TRBJ2-6,NA,TRBV5-4,TGTGCCAGCAGCTTGGTTGGGGCCAACGTCCTGACTTTC,CASSLVGANVLTF
NA,TRBJ1-1,NA,TRBV6-1,TGTGCCAGCAGTGAAAGGGTGGACCCGGCTTTCTTT,CASSERVDPAFF
TRBD2,TRBJ2-1,NA,TRBV29-1,TGCAGCGCGAAGGGGCTAGCGGCCCACTTTGAGCAGTTCTTC,CSAKGLAAHFEQFF
NA,TRBJ1-1,few,TRBV9,TGTGCCAGCAGCGTAGGAACAGTAGTGAACACTGAAGCTTTCTTT,CASSVGTVVNTEAFF
NA,TRBJ2-2,few,TRBV10-3,TGTGCCATCAGGGACTTAAACACCGGGGAGCTGTTTTTT,CAIRDLNTGELFF
TRBD2,TRBJ2-5,few,TRBV11-1,TGTGCCAGCAGCTTGACGGGAGGTGGAGAGACCCAGTACTTC,CASSLTGGGETQYF
TRBD1,TRBJ1-1,NA,TRBV10-3,TGTGCCATCAGTGAAGGACAGGCTACGAACACTGAAGCTTTCTTT,CAISEGQATNTEAFF
TRBD1,TRBJ2-3,NA,TRBV24-1,TGTGCCACCAGTGACCTTGACAGGGGCACAGATACGCAGTATTTT,CATSDLDRGTDTQYF
TRBD2,TRBJ2-3,NA,TRBV7-9,TGTGCCAGCAGCTTTGGACCTAGCGGGCCTAGCACAGATACGCAGTATTTT,CASSFGPSGPSTDTQYF
NA,TRBJ1-6,NA,TRBV7-9,TGTGCCAGCAGCTTTACAACCGGGACAAGAAATTCACCCCTCCACTTT,CASSFTTGTRNSPLHF
NA,TRBJ2-3,NA,TRBV5-4,TGTGCCAGCAGCGGCTGGGACCTAGCAGATACGCAGTATTTT,CASSGWDLADTQYF
NA,TRBJ2-7,NA,TRBV19,TGTGCCAGTAGTATGATCAACTCCTACGAGCAGTACTTC,CASSMINSYEQYF
NA,TRBJ2-3,NA,TRBV11-2,TGTGCCAGCAGCCTCGGTTTGGCTATTCGGGGAGATACGCAGTATTTT,CASSLGLAIRGDTQYF
TRBD2,TRBJ2-2,NA,TRBV3-1/TRBV3-2,TGTGCCAGCAGCCAAGGGACTAGCATCGGCACCGGGGAGCTGTTTTTT,CASSQGTSIGTGELFF
NA,TRBJ2-1,few,TRBV24-1,TGTGCCACCAGTTATAGGAACGAGCAGTTCTTC,CATSYRNEQFF
TRBD2,TRBJ2-7,NA,TRBV30,TGTGCCTGGAGGGGGGGAAGCGGGAAGGATAGGGCCTACGAGCAGTACTTC,CAWRGGSGKDRAYEQYF
NA,TRBJ2-7,NA,TRBV7-2,TGTGCCAGCAGCCCAAGCGGAGGTTACGAGCAGTACTTC,CASSPSGGYEQYF
NA,TRBJ1-1,NA,TRBV24-1,TGTGCCACCTCGGAGGGGCTGAGTACTGAAGCTTTCTTT,CATSEGLSTEAFF
TRBD2,TRBJ2-7,NA,TRBV6-5,TGTGCCAGCAGTTACGGAACCGGGACTACCTTGGGCGAGCAGTACTTC,CASSYGTGTTLGEQYF
NA,TRBJ1-1,NA,TRBV5-1,TGCGCCAGCAGCACGGGGGACGGTGAAGCTTTCTTT,CASSTGDGEAFF
TRBD1,TRBJ1-1,NA,TRBV18,TGTGCCAGCTCACCGTACCGGGACAGGGCGATGAACACTGAAGCTTTCTTT,CASSPYRDRAMNTEAFF
NA,TRBJ2-1,NA,TRBV5-4,TGTGCCAGCAGCTTGGACCAGGTCTCCTACAATGAGCAGTTCTTC,CASSLDQVSYNEQFF
NA,TRBJ2-3,NA,TRBV6-5,TGTGCCAGCAGCCCCTTAGAAGATACGCAGTATTTT,CASSPLEDTQYF
TRBD1,TRBJ2-7,NA,TRBV30,TGTGCCTGGAGGCCCAGGACAGGGGTGGACGAGCAGTACTTC,CAWRPRTGVDEQYF
NA,TRBJ2-2,NA,TRBV5-4,TGTGCCAGCAGCCCACACGGGGCTCTAGGGACCGGGGAGCTGTTTTTT,CASSPHGALGTGELFF
NA,TRBJ2-7,NA,TRBV3-1/TRBV3-2,TGTGCCAGCAGCCAAGTCCCGCGAGGGACAAAGGAGCAGTACTTC,CASSQVPRGTKEQYF
TRBD2,TRBJ2-3,NA,TRBV9,TGTGCCGGCAGCGTCTTAGCGGGAGATGGCACAGATACGCAGTATTTT,CAGSVLAGDGTDTQYF
TRBD1,TRBJ2-2,NA,TRBV18,TGTGCCAGCTCGTCCGGGACAGGGGGCTTCAACACCGGGGAGCTGTTTTTT,CASSSGTGGFNTGELFF
TRBD2,TRBJ2-1,NA,TRBV20-1,TGCAGTGCTGTACCGACTAGCGCCCAGTTCTTC,CSAVPTSAQFF
NA,TRBJ2-5,NA,TRBV2,TGTGCCAGCAAAGTAGCCAGGGCGCAGACCCAGTACTTC,CASKVARAQTQYF
NA,TRBJ2-2,NA,TRBV18,TGTGCCAGCTCACTCAACCGGGACTCAAACACCGGGGAGCTGTTTTTT,CASSLNRDSNTGELFF
NA,TRBJ2-7,once,TRBV9,TGTGCCAGCAGCGTAACCACAGGAAATTACTACGAGCAGTACTTC,CASSVTTGNYYEQYF
NA,TRBJ2-6,NA,TRBV3-1/TRBV3-2,TGTGCCAGCAGCCAAGTCTCCGGGGCCAACGTCCTGACTTTC,CASSQVSGANVLTF
NA,TRBJ2-7,NA,TRBV11-3,TGTGCCAGCAGTCTCCGGAGCGGACCCTCCTACGAGCAGTACTTC,CASSLRSGPSYEQYF
TRBD1,TRBJ1-1,NA,TRBV18,TGTGCCAGCTCACTGGGGGACAGTTCTACAAATTGGTTCTTT,CASSLGDSSTNWFF
NA,TRBJ2-7,NA,TRBV11-2,TGTGCCAGCAGGATTAGGGACCTGCGAACCGGCGAGCAGTACTTC,CASRIRDLRTGEQYF
TRBD2,TRBJ2-3,NA,TRBV29-1,TGCAGCGTTGAACCGGATAGCGGGAGTCGCACAGATACGCAGTATTTT,CSVEPDSGSRTDTQYF
TRBD2,TRBJ2-7,NA,TRBV6-2/TRBV6-3,TGTGCCAGCAGTAATCCGGGACTAGCGGCAATGGAGCAGTACTTC,CASSNPGLAAMEQYF
NA,TRBJ1-1,NA,TRBV30,TGTGCCTGGAGATTACGGGACTTCCGAAACACTGAAGCTTTCTTT,CAWRLRDFRNTEAFF
NA,TRBJ1-1,NA,TRBV7-2,TGTGCCAGCAGCTTAGGTAGTGACACTGAAGCTTTCTTT,CASSLGSDTEAFF
TRBD2,TRBJ2-7,NA,TRBV4-2,TGTGCCAGCAGCCAAGCGACTAGCGGGCTCGAGCAGTACTTC,CASSQATSGLEQYF
NA,TRBJ2-5,NA,TRBV7-7,TGTGCCAGCAGCCCGCACCCGACAGGTCGAGAGACCCAGTACTTC,CASSPHPTGRETQYF
NA,TRBJ1-1,NA,TRBV25-1,TGTGCCAGCAGCCTAGTCCTATCGGGTGAAGCTTTCTTT,CASSLVLSGEAFF
TRBD1,TRBJ1-4,NA,TRBV2,TGTGCCAGCAGTGGAAGACAGGGGGCTAGGGAAAAACTGTTTTTT,CASSGRQGAREKLFF